The 10 T cell receptor beta chains presented below share a single source sample, sequenced in a study of blood T cell repertoires in COVID-19. Clones were read by immunoSEQ multiplex PCR, and TCRdb kept only the in-frame ones, dropping some. The table has a few hundred thousand clones, around 80% seen once. What was sequenced was peripheral blood. These receptor sequences come from a human donor in a cohort sampled during active COVID-19.

This clone has only a few counts. The chain is built from TRBV9 and TRBJ1-1; no clear D. The CDR3 is made up of 15 amino acids. The V gene's germline CDR1 is SGDLS and CDR2 YYNGEE. Trimming removed 0 bases from V and 1 base from J, with 10 bases in between. In nucleotides, the CDR3 is TGTGCCAGCAGCGTAGTGTCCAGCGGGAACACTGAAGCTTTCTTT. Its translation is CASSVVSSGNTEAFF. Full variable domain (missing parts from reference TRBV9 and TRBJ1-1): DSGVTQTPKHLITATGQRVTLRCSPRSGDLSVYWYQQSLDQGLQFLIQYYNGEERAKGNILERFSAQQFPDLHSELNLSSLELGDSALYFCASSVVSSGNTEAFFGQGTRLTVV.

The V and J genes are TRBV5-1 and TRBJ2-3; 7 nucleotides line up with TRBD2. Germline CDR1 and CDR2: SGHRS and YFSETQ. The ends lost 2 bases at V and 2 bases at J; junction bases unmatched: 5. CDR3 length: 15 amino acids. The CDR3 loop reads CASSFPLAATDTQYF. The CDR3, as DNA: TGCGCCAGCAGCTTCCCCCTAGCGGCCACAGATACGCAGTATTTT.

This rearrangement joins TRBV6-5 to TRBJ1-1; D possibly corresponds to TRBD1 (5 bases). Between the trimmed V and J ends, which lost 2 bases and 3 bases, there was a span of 10 bases. The CDR3 runs 14 residues. The germline V gene encodes CDR1 MNHEY and CDR2 SVGAGI. CDR3 nucleotides: TGTGCCAGCAGTTACGACAGAAGGGACACTGAAGCTTTCTTT. Its translation: CASSYDRRDTEAFF.

DNA of the CDR3: TGTGCCACCAGTGAATTGGGACTAGCGGGAGAAGAGACCCAGTACTTC. It codes for CATSELGLAGEETQYF. This chain joins TRBV24-1 and TRBJ2-5; 14 bases map to TRBD2. In germline, CDR1 is KGHDR, CDR2 SFDVKD. This CDR3 spans 16 amino acids. The V gene end was trimmed by 4 bases and the J gene end by 3 bases; junction bases not matched to a gene: 3.

This rearrangement joins TRBV6-5 to TRBJ1-1; 8 bases match TRBD1. V trimming: 8 bases; J trimming: 1 base; junction bases outside the gene matches: 9. The V gene's germline CDR1 is MNHEY and CDR2 SVGAGI. CDR3 length: 15 residues. CDR3 amino acids: CASYLTGGWNTEAFF. For the CDR3, the DNA is TGTGCCAGCTATCTTACAGGGGGGTGGAACACTGAAGCTTTCTTT.

The gene calls are TRBV7-9 and TRBJ2-7, with TRBD2 matching 7 bases. CDR3 length: 16 residues. Per germline, CDR1 SEHNR and CDR2 FQNEAQ (reference sequence). V lost 5 bases to trimming and J lost 4 bases; unmatched junction nucleotides: 14. The CDR3 DNA sequence: TGTGCCAGCAGCCCCCGGGGGAGGGGCGGTAGGTACGAGCAGTACTTC. Its protein is CASSPRGRGGRYEQYF.

The chain carries TRBV5-1 and TRBJ2-7; D not certain. This CDR3 comprises 11 residues. Germline-derived CDR1 and CDR2 are SGHRS and YFSETQ. Trimming pared 4 bases from V and 2 bases from J, leaving 4 bases between. The CDR3 reads CASSPAYEQYF. Here the CDR3 DNA reads TGCGCCAGCAGCCCCGCCTACGAGCAGTACTTC.

The V gene is TRBV5-5, the J gene TRBJ1-2, with D uncertain. The V gene lost 2 bases and the J gene lost 8 bases, with 10 bases spanning the gap. Per germline, CDR1 SGHKS and CDR2 YYEKEE (reference sequence). The CDR3 extends over 12 amino acids. CDR3 protein: CASSFWVSGYTF. The CDR3 nucleotides read TGTGCCAGCAGCTTTTGGGTTAGCGGCTACACCTTC.

This sequence joins TRBV9 and TRBJ1-2; 10 positions agree with TRBD1. CDR1 is SGDLS and CDR2 is YYNGEE in the germline V gene. This CDR3 is built from 15 residues. V lost 3 bases to trimming and J lost 5 bases; unmatched junction nucleotides: 7. The CDR3 loop reads CASSGPGTGDYGYTF. CDR3 sequence (DNA): TGTGCCAGCAGCGGCCCCGGGACAGGGGATTATGGCTACACCTTC.

The genes are TRBV28 and TRBJ2-7; the D gene is possibly TRBD2 (6 bases). V shed 9 bases and J shed 5 bases, with 17 bases lying between them. The V gene's germline CDR1 is MDHEN and CDR2 SYDVKM. This CDR3 comprises 13 residues. CDR3 in amino acids: CASTAGSRDEQYF. CDR3 nucleotides: TGTGCCAGTACGGCGGGGAGTCGGGACGAGCAGTACTTC.